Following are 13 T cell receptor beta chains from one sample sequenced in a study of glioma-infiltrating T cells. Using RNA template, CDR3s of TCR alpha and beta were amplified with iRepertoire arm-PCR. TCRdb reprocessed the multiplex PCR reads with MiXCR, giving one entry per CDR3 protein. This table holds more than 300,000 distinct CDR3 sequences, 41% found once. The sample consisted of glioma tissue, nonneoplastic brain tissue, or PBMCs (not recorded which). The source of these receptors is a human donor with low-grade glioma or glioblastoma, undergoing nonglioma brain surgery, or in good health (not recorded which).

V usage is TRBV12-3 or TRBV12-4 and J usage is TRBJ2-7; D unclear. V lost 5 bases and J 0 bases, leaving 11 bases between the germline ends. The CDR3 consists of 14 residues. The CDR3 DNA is TGTGCCAGCAGTGTTAGATGGGACTCCTACGAGCAGTACTTC. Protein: CASSVRWDSYEQYF.

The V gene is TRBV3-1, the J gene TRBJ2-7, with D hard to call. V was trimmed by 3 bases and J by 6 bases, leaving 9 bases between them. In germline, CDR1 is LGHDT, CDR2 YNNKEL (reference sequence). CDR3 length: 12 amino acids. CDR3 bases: TGTGCCAGCAGCCAGGCGAGAACCGAGCAGTACTTC. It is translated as CASSQARTEQYF.

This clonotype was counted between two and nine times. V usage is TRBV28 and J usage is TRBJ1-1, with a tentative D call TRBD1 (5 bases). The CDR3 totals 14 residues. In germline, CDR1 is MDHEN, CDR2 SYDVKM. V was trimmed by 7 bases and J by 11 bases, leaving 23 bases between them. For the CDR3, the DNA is TGTGCCAGCAACTTCGGACTTAGAGGGACTGTGGCTTTCTTT. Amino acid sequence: CASNFGLRGTVAFF.

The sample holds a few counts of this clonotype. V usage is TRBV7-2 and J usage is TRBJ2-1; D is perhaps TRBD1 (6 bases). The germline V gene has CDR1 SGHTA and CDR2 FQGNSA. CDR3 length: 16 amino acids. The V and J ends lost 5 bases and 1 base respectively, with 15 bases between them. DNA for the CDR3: TGTGCCAGCAGCGCGCCGAGGGGGAGTTCCTACAATGAGCAGTTCTTC. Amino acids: CASSAPRGSSYNEQFF. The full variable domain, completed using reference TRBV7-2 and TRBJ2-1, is GAGVSQSPSNKVTEKGKDVELRCDPISGHTALYWYRQSLGQGLEFLIYFQGNSAPDKSGLPSDRFSAERTGGSVSTLTIQRTQQEDSAVYLCASSAPRGSSYNEQFFGPGTRLTVL.

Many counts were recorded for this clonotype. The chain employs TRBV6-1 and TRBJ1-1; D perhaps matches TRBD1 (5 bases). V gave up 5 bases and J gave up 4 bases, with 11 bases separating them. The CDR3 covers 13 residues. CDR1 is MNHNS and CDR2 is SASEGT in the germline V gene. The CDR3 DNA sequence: TGTGCCAGCAGTCGGGGGACCGGCACTGAAGCTTTCTTT. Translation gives CASSRGTGTEAFF.

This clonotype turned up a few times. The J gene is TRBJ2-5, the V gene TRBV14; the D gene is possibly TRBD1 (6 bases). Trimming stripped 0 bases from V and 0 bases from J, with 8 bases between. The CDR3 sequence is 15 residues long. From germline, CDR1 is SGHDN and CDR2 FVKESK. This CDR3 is CASSQDWDNQETQYF. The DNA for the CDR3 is TGTGCCAGCAGCCAAGATTGGGACAACCAAGAGACCCAGTACTTC.

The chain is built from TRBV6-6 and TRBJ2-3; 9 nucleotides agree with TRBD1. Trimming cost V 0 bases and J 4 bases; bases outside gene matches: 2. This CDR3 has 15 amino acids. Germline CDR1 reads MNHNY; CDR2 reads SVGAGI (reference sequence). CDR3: CASSYSGQGADTQYF. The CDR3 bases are TGTGCCAGCAGTTACTCGGGACAGGGAGCAGATACGCAGTATTTT.

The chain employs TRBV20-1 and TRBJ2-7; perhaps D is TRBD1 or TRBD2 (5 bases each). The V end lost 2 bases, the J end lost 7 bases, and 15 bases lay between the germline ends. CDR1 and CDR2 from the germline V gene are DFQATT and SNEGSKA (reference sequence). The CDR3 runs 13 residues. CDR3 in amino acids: CSARTGTGREQYF. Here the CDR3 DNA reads TGCAGTGCTAGAACCGGGACGGGAAGGGAGCAGTACTTC.

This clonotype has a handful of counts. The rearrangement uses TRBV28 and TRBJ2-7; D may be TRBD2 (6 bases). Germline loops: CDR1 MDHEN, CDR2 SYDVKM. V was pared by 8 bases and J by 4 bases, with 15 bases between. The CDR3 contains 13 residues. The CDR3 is CASGASASYEQYF. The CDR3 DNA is TGTGCCAGCGGGGCTAGCGCGTCTTACGAGCAGTACTTC. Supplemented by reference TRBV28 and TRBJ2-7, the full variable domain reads DVKVTQSSRYLVKRTGEKVFLECVQDMDHENMFWYRQDPGLGLRLIYFSYDVKMKEKGDIPEGYSVSREKKERFSLILESASTNQTSMYLCASGASASYEQYFGPGTRLTVT.

The CDR3 nucleotides are TGTGCCAGCATTCCTAGCGGTAACACCGGGGAGCTGTTTTTT. Protein: CASIPSGNTGELFF. The gene calls are TRBV2 and TRBJ2-2; 7 bases align to TRBD2. Germline V CDR1 and CDR2: SNHLY, FYNNEI. V lost 7 bases to trimming and J lost 2 bases; unmatched junction nucleotides: 4. The CDR3 extends over 14 amino acids.

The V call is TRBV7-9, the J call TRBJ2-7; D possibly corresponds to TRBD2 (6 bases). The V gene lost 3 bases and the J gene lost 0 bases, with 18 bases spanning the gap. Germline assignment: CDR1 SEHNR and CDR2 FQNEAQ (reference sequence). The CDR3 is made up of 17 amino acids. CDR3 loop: CASSFSAGGLTSYEQYF. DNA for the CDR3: TGTGCCAGCAGCTTCAGTGCCGGGGGACTTACCTCCTACGAGCAGTACTTC.

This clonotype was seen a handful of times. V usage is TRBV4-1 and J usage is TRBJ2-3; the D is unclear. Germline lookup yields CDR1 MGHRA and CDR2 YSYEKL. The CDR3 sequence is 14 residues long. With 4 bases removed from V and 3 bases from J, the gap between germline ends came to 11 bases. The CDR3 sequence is CASSPYFDTDTQYF. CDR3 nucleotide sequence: TGCGCCAGCAGCCCCTACTTTGATACAGATACGCAGTATTTT.

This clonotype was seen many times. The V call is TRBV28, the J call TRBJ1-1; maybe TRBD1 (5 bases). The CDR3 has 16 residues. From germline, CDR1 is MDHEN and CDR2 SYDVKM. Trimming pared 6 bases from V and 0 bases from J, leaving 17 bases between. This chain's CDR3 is CASSIIPRVVNTEAFF. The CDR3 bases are TGTGCCAGCAGCATCATACCCAGGGTTGTGAACACTGAAGCTTTCTTT.